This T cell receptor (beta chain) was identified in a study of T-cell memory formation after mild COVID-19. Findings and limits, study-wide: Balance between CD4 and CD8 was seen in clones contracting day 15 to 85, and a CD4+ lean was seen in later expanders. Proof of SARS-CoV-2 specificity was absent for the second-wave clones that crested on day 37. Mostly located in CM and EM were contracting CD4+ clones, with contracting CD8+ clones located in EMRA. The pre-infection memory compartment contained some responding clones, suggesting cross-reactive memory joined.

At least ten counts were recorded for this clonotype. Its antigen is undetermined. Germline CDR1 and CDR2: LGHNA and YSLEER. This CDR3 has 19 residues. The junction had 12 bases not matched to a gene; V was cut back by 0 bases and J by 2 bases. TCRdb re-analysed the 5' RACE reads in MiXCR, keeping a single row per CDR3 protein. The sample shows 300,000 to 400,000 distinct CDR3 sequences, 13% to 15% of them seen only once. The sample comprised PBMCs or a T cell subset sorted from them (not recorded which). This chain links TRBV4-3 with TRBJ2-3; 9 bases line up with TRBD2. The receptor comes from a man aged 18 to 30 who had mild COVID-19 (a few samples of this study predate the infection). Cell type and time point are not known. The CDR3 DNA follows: TGCGCCAGCAGCCAAGACACCCCGTCTGGCGGGGGGGCCACAGATACGCAGTATTTT. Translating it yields CASSQDTPSGGGATDTQYF.